The rows below give T cell receptor beta chains drawn from one sample of a study of T-cell reconstitution after alpha-beta-depleted transplantation in children. TCRdb recomputed calls from the PCR reads with MiXCR, one row per CDR3 protein. The table includes some 150,000 distinct CDR3 sequences, roughly 9% detected once. Specimen: PBMCs, mostly from graft donor cells, collected 180 days after TCRalphabeta/CD19-depleted stem cell transplant. Source of these receptors: a female patient aged 2-9 years who had a stem cell transplant for congenital amegakaryocytic thrombocytopenia, so the T cells may come from the graft donor. The CDR3 runs from the conserved cysteine through the conserved F or W. A D gene is named only where the DNA matches it firmly. Size values are once, few and many counts, or a class for expanded clones, and some rows have none.

>many|-|TRBV10-3|TRBJ2-2|14
TGTGCCATCAGTGTGGCAGCGGACACCGGGGAGCTGTTTTTT
CAISVAADTGELFF
>-|-|TRBV5-6|TRBJ2-5|15
TGTGCCAGCAGCTTGGCCGGGCGGTTGAAAGAGACCCAGTACTTC
CASSLAGRLKETQYF
>many|-|TRBV5-1|TRBJ2-5|16
TGCGCCAGCAGCTTGGACTTCCAGGGGCCGGGGGAGACCCAGTACTTC
CASSLDFQGPGETQYF
>-|-|TRBV20-1|TRBJ2-5|13
TGCAGTGCTAGGGGTCAACCGGGAGAGACCCAGTACTTC
CSARGQPGETQYF
>-|-|TRBV3-1|TRBJ1-1|15
TGTGCCACCTGCCGCGTCGCGAGCGTGAGGTCTGAAGCTTTCTTT
CATCRVASVRSEAFF
>many|-|TRBV11-1|TRBJ1-3|14
TGTGCCAGCAGCTTACCGGGACGTGGAAACACCATATATTTT
CASSLPGRGNTIYF
>few|TRBD1|TRBV4-2|TRBJ2-7|12
TGTGCCAGCATGGGGACAGGGGACGAGCAGTACTTC
CASMGTGDEQYF
>many|TRBD2|TRBV7-2|TRBJ2-1|17
TGTGCCAGCAGCTTATTGATGGGGACTAGCTCCTACAATGAGCAGTTCTTC
CASSLLMGTSSYNEQFF
>many|-|TRBV12-3/TRBV12-4|TRBJ2-7|14
TGTGCCAGCAGTTTGATGGGGGATCTCTACGAGCAGTACTTC
CASSLMGDLYEQYF
>many|TRBD1|TRBV7-9|TRBJ2-5|15
TGTGCCAGCAGCCCACGACAGGGGTTAGGAGAGACCCAGTACTTC
CASSPRQGLGETQYF
>many|TRBD1|TRBV5-6|TRBJ1-6|15
TGTGCCAGCAGTACCGGGACAGTCCCTAATTCACCCCTCCACTTT
CASSTGTVPNSPLHF
>-|-|TRBV7-9|TRBJ2-3|17
TGTGCCAGCAGCCGATGGACCGCCGAGGGGAGCACAGATACGCAGTATTTT
CASSRWTAEGSTDTQYF
>many|TRBD2|TRBV10-3|TRBJ2-7|13
TGTGCCACTACTAGCGGGAGTAGTCACGAGCAGTACTTC
CATTSGSSHEQYF
>many|-|TRBV6-5|TRBJ1-1|12
TGTGCCAGCAGTGAGCAAGGCGGTGAAGCTTTCTTT
CASSEQGGEAFF
>many|TRBD1|TRBV5-1|TRBJ2-5|15
TGCGCCAGCAGCCGGGGACAGGGGGCATCGGAGACCCAGTACTTC
CASSRGQGASETQYF
>-|-|TRBV29-1|TRBJ2-4|13
TGCAGCGTCCGACCCCTAGCCAAAAACATTCAGTACTTC
CSVRPLAKNIQYF
>many|TRBD1|TRBV29-1|TRBJ1-2|14
TGCAGCGGCGGGTTGCAGGGGGCCCGGGGGGGCTACACCTTC
CSGGLQGARGGYTF
>many|-|TRBV28|TRBJ2-7|13
TGTGCCAGCAGCCAGGGGAGCTCCTACGAGCAGTACTTC
CASSQGSSYEQYF
>many|-|TRBV5-5|TRBJ2-1|14
TGTGCCAGCACCGTGCCGGGACCTATCAATGAGCAGTTCTTC
CASTVPGPINEQFF
>many|TRBD1|TRBV20-1|TRBJ2-1|13
TGCAGTGGTGTGGACAGGGCGCCCAATGAGCAGTTCTTC
CSGVDRAPNEQFF
>many|-|TRBV5-1|TRBJ2-7|14
TGCGCCAGCAGCCCGGACATGGGGTCCTACGAGCAGTACTTC
CASSPDMGSYEQYF
>many|-|TRBV7-9|TRBJ1-2|16
TGTGCCAGCAGCTTAAGGACACGAATCGCTAACTATGGCTACACCTTC
CASSLRTRIANYGYTF
>few|-|TRBV7-9|TRBJ1-3|16
TGTGCCAGCAGCCCCCGGGACACCTCCTCTGGAAACACCATATATTTT
CASSPRDTSSGNTIYF
>few|-|TRBV24-1|TRBJ2-5|16
TGTGCCACCAGTGCCCAGGTAGGACTCCGCGGCGAGACCCAGTACTTC
CATSAQVGLRGETQYF
>-|-|TRBV6-5|TRBJ1-1|16
TGTGCCAGCAGTTACTCCCTGGACAGAAAGGGCACTGAAGCTTTCTTT
CASSYSLDRKGTEAFF
>few|TRBD2|TRBV24-1|TRBJ2-1|13
TGTGCCACCCGGGCTAGCGGGAGCGGTGAGCAGTTCTTC
CATRASGSGEQFF
>-|TRBD2|TRBV5-1|TRBJ2-7|15
TGCGCCAGCAGCGAGCTAGCGGGAGGCCAGTACGAGCAGTACTTC
CASSELAGGQYEQYF
>-|TRBD2|TRBV6-2/TRBV6-3|TRBJ2-1|16
TGTGCCAGCAGTTCCCGCACTAGCGGGAATTACAATGAGCAGTTCTTC
CASSSRTSGNYNEQFF
>-|-|TRBV20-1|TRBJ2-1|14
TGCTGTGCTAGCCGGGGGCGCGGGAGTGGTGAGCAGTTCTTC
CCASRGRGSGEQFF
>many|TRBD2|TRBV7-2|TRBJ2-1|15
TGTGCCAGCAGCTTAACGGGGGGGGGCCGGTTTGAGCAGTTCTTC
CASSLTGGGRFEQFF
>few|-|TRBV28|TRBJ2-5|13
TGTGCCAGCAGTTCTACAGGGATAGAGACCCAGTACTTC
CASSSTGIETQYF
>many|TRBD2|TRBV7-6|TRBJ2-7|16
TGTGCCAGCAGCTTAGGAGGTGGGGAGGGTTCCTACGAGCAGTACTTC
CASSLGGGEGSYEQYF
>-|-|TRBV24-1|TRBJ2-5|14
TGTGCCACCAGTGATCCTGGACGTCAAGAGACCCAGTACTTC
CATSDPGRQETQYF
>-|-|TRBV5-6|TRBJ2-1|14
TGTGCCAGCAGCTTGGTGGCGGGACGCAATGAGCAGTTCTTC
CASSLVAGRNEQFF
>many|TRBD1|TRBV30|TRBJ1-6|15
TGTGCCTGGAGCGCCGATGAGGGGGCGGGGGCACCCCTCCACTTT
CAWSADEGAGAPLHF
>-|TRBD1|TRBV12-3/TRBV12-4|TRBJ1-4|14
TGTGCCGCCCGGGTGGGACAGGGAGGGGAAAAACTGTTTTTT
CAARVGQGGEKLFF
>few|TRBD1|TRBV20-1|TRBJ1-6|16
TGCAGTGCTAGACATGGACAGGGGGACTATAATTCACCCCTCCACTTT
CSARHGQGDYNSPLHF
>many|-|TRBV28|TRBJ2-3|13
TGTGCCAGCAGCTCGCCCAGCACAGATACGCAGTATTTT
CASSSPSTDTQYF
>many|-|TRBV20-1|TRBJ1-2|12
TGCAGTGCTAGAGCAGGGAACTATGGCTACACCTTC
CSARAGNYGYTF
>many|-|TRBV29-1|TRBJ1-2|11
TGCAGCGTTGAAACCCTCTATGGCTACACCTTC
CSVETLYGYTF
>many|-|TRBV7-2|TRBJ2-7|15
TGTGCCAGCAGCTTAGAAGCTTCGAGCTCCTACGAGCAGTACTTC
CASSLEASSSYEQYF
>many|TRBD1|TRBV7-2|TRBJ1-6|16
TGTGCCAGCAGCTTACAGACAGGGGGTGGTAATTCACCCCTCCACTTT
CASSLQTGGGNSPLHF